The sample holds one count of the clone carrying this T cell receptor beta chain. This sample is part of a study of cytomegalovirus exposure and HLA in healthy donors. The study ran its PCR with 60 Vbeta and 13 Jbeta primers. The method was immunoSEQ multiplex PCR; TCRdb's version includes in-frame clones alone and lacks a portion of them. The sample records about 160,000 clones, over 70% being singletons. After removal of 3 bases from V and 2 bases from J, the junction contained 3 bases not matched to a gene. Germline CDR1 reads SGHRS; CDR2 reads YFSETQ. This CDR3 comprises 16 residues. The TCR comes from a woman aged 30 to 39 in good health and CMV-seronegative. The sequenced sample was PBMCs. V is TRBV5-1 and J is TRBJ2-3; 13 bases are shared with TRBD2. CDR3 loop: CASSSGLAGNTDTQYF. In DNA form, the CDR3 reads TGCGCCAGCAGCTCGGGACTAGCGGGGAACACAGATACGCAGTATTTT. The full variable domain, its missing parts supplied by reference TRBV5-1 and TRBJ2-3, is KAGVTQTPRYLIKTRGQQVTLSCSPISGHRSVSWYQQTPGQGLQFLFEYFSETQRNKGNFPGRFSGRQFSNSRSEMNVSTLELGDSALYLCASSSGLAGNTDTQYFGPGTRLTVL.